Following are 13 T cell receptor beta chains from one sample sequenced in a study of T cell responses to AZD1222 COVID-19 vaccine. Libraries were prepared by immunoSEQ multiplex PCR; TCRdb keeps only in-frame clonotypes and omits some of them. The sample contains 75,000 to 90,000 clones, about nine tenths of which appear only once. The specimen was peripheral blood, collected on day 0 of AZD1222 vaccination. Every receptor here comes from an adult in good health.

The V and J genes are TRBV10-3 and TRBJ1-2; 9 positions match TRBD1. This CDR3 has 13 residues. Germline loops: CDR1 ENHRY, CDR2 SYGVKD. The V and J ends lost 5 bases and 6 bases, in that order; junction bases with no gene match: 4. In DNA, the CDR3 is TGTGCCATCAGTTTAGGACAGGGGAATGGCTACACCTTC. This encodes CAISLGQGNGYTF.

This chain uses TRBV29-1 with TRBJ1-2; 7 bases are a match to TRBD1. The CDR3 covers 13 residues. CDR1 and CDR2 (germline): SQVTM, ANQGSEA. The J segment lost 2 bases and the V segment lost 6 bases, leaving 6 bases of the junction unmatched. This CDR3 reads CSVRQGVNYGYTF. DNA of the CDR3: TGCAGCGTAAGACAGGGAGTCAACTATGGCTACACCTTC. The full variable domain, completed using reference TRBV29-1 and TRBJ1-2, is SAVISQKPSRDICQRGTSLTIQCQVDSQVTMMFWYRQQPGQSLTLIATANQGSEATYESGFVIDKFPISRPNLTFSTLTVSNMSPEDSSIYLCSVRQGVNYGYTFGSGTRLTVV.

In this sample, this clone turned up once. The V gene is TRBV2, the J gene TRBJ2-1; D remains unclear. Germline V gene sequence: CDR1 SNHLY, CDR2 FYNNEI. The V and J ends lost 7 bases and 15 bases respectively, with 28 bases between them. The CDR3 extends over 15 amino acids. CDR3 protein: CASTHPLVSGSTRFF. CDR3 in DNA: TGTGCCAGCACCCATCCCCTCGTCAGTGGATCTACACGGTTCTTC.

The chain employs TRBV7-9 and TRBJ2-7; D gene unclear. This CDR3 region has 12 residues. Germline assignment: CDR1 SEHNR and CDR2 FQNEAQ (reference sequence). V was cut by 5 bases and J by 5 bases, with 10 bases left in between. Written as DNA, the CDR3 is TGTGCCAGCAGCCGAGCAGTAGACGAGCAGTACTTC. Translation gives CASSRAVDEQYF.

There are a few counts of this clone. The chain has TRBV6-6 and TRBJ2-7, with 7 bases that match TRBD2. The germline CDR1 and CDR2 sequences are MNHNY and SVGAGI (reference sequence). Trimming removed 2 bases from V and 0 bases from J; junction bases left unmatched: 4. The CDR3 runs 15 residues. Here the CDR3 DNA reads TGTGCCAGCAGTTACCCCCCGGGGGGCTCCTACGAGCAGTACTTC. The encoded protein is CASSYPPGGSYEQYF.

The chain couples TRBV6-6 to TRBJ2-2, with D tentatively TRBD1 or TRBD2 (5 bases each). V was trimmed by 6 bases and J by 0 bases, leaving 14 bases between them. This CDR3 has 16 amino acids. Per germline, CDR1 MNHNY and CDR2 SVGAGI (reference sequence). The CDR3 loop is CASRPWDVPNTGELFF. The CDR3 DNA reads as TGTGCCAGCAGACCCTGGGACGTTCCGAACACCGGGGAGCTGTTTTTT.

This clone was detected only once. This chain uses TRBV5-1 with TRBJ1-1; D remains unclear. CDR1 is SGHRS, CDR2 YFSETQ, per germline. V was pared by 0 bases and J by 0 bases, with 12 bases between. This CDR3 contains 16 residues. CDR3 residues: CASSLALQKLNTEAFF. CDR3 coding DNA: TGCGCCAGCAGCTTGGCCTTACAGAAGCTGAACACTGAAGCTTTCTTT.

The CDR3 nucleotides read TGTGCCACCAGTGACAACGAGCAACCCCAAAATCAGCCCCAGCATTTT. It encodes CATSDNEQPQNQPQHF. This chain joins TRBV24-1 and TRBJ1-5, with D uncertain. The V end was cut by 4 bases, the J end by 4 bases, with 16 bases between. Per germline, CDR1 KGHDR and CDR2 SFDVKD. CDR3 length: 16 amino acids.

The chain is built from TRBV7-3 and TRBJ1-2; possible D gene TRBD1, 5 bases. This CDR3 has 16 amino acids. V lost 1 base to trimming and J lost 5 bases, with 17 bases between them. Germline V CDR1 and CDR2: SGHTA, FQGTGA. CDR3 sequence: CASSLIPGTAFYGYTF. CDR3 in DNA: TGTGCCAGCAGCTTAATCCCCGGGACGGCATTTTATGGCTACACCTTC.

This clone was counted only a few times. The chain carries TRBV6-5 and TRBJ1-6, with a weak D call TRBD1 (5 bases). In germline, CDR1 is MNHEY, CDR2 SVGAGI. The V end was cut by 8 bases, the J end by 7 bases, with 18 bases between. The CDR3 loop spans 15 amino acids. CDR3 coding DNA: TGTGCCAGCTCCAGGGACCGTTTTAGGAATTCACCCCTCCACTTT. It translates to CASSRDRFRNSPLHF.

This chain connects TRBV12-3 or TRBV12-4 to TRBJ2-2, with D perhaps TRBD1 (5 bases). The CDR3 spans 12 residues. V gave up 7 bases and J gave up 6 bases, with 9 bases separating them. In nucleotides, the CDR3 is TGTGCCAGCATCCCAGGGTCCGGGGAGCTGTTTTTT. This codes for CASIPGSGELFF.

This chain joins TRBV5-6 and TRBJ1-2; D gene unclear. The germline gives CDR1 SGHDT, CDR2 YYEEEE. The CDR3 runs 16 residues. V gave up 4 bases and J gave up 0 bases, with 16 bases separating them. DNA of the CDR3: TGTGCCAGCAGCGAAAATGGACGAGGCCCTAACTATGGCTACACCTTC. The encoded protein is CASSENGRGPNYGYTF.

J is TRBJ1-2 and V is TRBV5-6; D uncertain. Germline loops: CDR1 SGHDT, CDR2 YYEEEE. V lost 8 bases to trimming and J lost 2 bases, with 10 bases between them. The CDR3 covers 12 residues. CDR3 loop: CASIDPNYGYTF. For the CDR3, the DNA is TGTGCCAGTATCGACCCCAACTATGGCTACACCTTC.